This T cell receptor (beta chain) was found in a study of OX40 agonist ivuxolimab in advanced cancers. Whole-study context: Ivuxolimab was administered intravenously to patients at 0.01 to 10 mg/kg every 2 weeks. Recorded diagnoses for dose-escalation patients were hepatocellular carcinoma, melanoma, renal cell or head and neck cancer. Participants averaged about 60 years of age (range about 23 to 79) and were roughly 83% male.

The germline V gene encodes CDR1 LGHNT and CDR2 FRNRAP. The CDR3 consists of 12 residues. Points from the study as a whole: At 0.1 to 3.0 mg/kg, clonal expansion of CD4+ and CD8+ blood T cells had occurred by week 6.

Produced via immunoSEQ multiplex PCR; TCRdb's table is partial and in-frame only. The sample yields fewer than 950 clones, approximately 80% seen once. Points on this clone: Its antigen remains unknown.

This sample was gathered in a trial of the OX40 agonist ivuxolimab. The chain links TRBV12-5 to TRBJ1-2, with 8 bases fitting TRBD1. The receptor was derived from an adult with an advanced solid tumor such as melanoma, head and neck, liver or kidney cancer. The CDR3 here is CASTIDRGGYTF. In DNA form, the CDR3 reads TGTGCCAGCACTATTGACAGGGGCGGCTACACCTTC.